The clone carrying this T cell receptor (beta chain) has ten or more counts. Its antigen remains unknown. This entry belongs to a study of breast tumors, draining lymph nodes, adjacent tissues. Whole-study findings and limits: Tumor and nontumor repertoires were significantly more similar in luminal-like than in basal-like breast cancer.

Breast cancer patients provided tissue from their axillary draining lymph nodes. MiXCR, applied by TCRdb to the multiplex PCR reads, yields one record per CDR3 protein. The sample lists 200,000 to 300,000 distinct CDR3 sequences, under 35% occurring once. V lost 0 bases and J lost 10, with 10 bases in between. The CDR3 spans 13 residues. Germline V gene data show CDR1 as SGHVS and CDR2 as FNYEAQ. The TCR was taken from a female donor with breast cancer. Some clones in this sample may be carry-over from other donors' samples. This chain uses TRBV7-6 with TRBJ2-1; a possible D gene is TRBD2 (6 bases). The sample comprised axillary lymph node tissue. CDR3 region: CASSLALAGEQFF. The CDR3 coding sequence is TGTGCCAGCAGCTTAGCACTAGCCGGGGAGCAGTTCTTC.